This T cell receptor (beta chain) appears in the sequencing data of a study of blood T cell repertoires in COVID-19. Trimming removed 9 bases from V and 0 bases from J; junction bases left unmatched: 7. The germline V gene has CDR1 LNHDA and CDR2 SQIVND (reference sequence). CDR3 length: 15 amino acids. The table came from immunoSEQ multiplex PCR; TCRdb's copy has only in-frame clones and leaves some out. The repertoire has 60,000 to 70,000 clones, around nine tenths of them found once; the top ten carry around 10%. The chain uses TRBV19 and TRBJ2-2, with 7 bases matching TRBD1. The clonotype originates from a woman aged 35 to 49 who had recovered from COVID-19. Material: PBMCs or T cells enriched from blood (not recorded which). In nucleotides, the CDR3 is TGTGCCAGCCTCCGGACAGGCCCGAACACCGGGGAGCTGTTTTTT. It specifies CASLRTGPNTGELFF.